Shown below are 26 T cell receptor beta chains from a single sample sequenced in a study of blood T cell repertoires in COVID-19 (dated by TCRdb to between 2020 and 2021). The method behind the library was the immunoSEQ multiplex PCR assay. TCRdb took over this immuneACCESS table, retaining in-frame rearrangements with V and J assigned. Such tables are incomplete; in checked studies, under half of the missing clones stem from an unresolved V gene, and the remainder is unexplained. The sample has fewer than 450,000 clones on record, about 88% of them singletons. In total, the top ten clones hold approximately 1.2% of the sample. The material sequenced was PBMCs or T cells enriched from blood (not recorded which). Receptors were obtained from a young woman who had recovered from COVID-19.

The V gene is TRBV7-3, the J gene TRBJ2-3; D not resolved. The CDR3 runs 11 residues. Per the germline V gene, CDR1 is SGHTA and CDR2 is FQGTGA. Trimming shortened V by 4 bases and J by 5 bases, and 4 bases separated the two germline ends. The CDR3 region is CASSSKDTQYF. The CDR3, as DNA: TGTGCCAGCAGCTCAAAAGATACGCAGTATTTT. Filled out from reference TRBV7-3 and TRBJ2-3, the complete variable domain reads GAGVSQTPSNKVTEKGKYVELRCDPISGHTALYWYRQSLGQGPEFLIYFQGTGAADDSGLPNDRFFAVRPEGSVSTLKIQRTERGDSAVYLCASSSKDTQYFGPGTRLTVL.

V and J are TRBV6-5 and TRBJ2-7, with TRBD2 as a possible D gene (6 bases). Germline CDR1 reads MNHEY; CDR2 reads SVGAGI. Trimming removed 6 bases at V and 6 bases at J, with 12 bases between. The CDR3 covers 12 residues. CDR3 residues: CASSRGDGEQYF. The CDR3 DNA is TGTGCCAGCAGCCGCGGGGATGGCGAGCAGTACTTC.

V usage is TRBV7-8 and J usage is TRBJ1-6, with a tentative D call TRBD1 (6 bases). Germline CDR1 is SGHVS and CDR2 is FQNEAQ. V lost 2 bases and J 5 bases, leaving 16 bases between the germline ends. This CDR3 contains 17 residues. In nucleotides, the CDR3 is TGTGCCAGCAGCTTAAAGGGGGGGAGAACAGATAATTCACCCCTCCACTTT. Amino acids: CASSLKGGRTDNSPLHF.

J is TRBJ2-7 and V is TRBV10-3; 11 bases align to TRBD2. J lost 4 bases, V lost 8 bases, and 13 bases had no gene match. The CDR3 loop spans 16 amino acids. CDR1 is ENHRY, CDR2 SYGVKD, per germline. The CDR3 bases are TGTGCCATCTCTAGCGGGGGGTCACCTTCCAATTACGAGCAGTACTTC. This codes for CAISSGGSPSNYEQYF.

The rearrangement links TRBV5-4 to TRBJ1-2, with 12 bases that match TRBD1. V dropped 3 bases and J dropped 4; count of bases not matched to a gene: 13. CDR3 size: 18 residues. Per the germline V gene, CDR1 is SGHNT and CDR2 is YYREEE (reference sequence). CDR3 loop: CASSSRGTGGLEGYGYTF. Written as DNA, the CDR3 is TGTGCCAGCAGCTCCCGCGGGACAGGGGGCCTTGAGGGCTATGGCTACACCTTC. The full variable domain, rest sourced from reference TRBV5-4 and TRBJ1-2, is ETGVTQSPTHLIKTRGQQVTLRCSSQSGHNTVSWYQQALGQGPQFIFQYYREEENGRGNFPPRFSGLQFPNYSSELNVNALELDDSALYLCASSSRGTGGLEGYGYTFGSGTRLTVV.

The chain is built from TRBV21-1 and TRBJ2-7; the DNA was not used to check the table's D call, TRBD1. TRBV21-1 is assigned pseudogene status. This CDR3 is 16 amino acids long. The CDR3 sequence is CASSKVKMDRGNEQYF. Here the CDR3 DNA reads TGTGCCAGCAGCAAAGTAAAAATGGACAGGGGCAACGAGCAGTACTTC.

The chain is built from TRBV6-5 and TRBJ1-6, with TRBD1 identical over 9 bases. J gave up 7 bases and V 7 bases, and 8 bases lay outside the gene matches. This CDR3 has 15 amino acids. Germline CDR1 is MNHEY and CDR2 is SVGAGI. CDR3 residues: CASNQGQGSNSPLHF. The DNA for the CDR3 is TGTGCCAGCAACCAGGGACAGGGTTCCAATTCACCCCTCCACTTT.

V gene TRBV7-3 combines with J gene TRBJ1-2; no definite D call. Trimming removed 2 bases at V and 4 bases at J, with 8 bases between. Germline V gene data show CDR1 as SGHTA and CDR2 as FQGTGA. The CDR3 consists of 13 residues. Here the CDR3 DNA reads TGTGCCAGCAGCTTAGCCACGGGCTATGGCTACACCTTC. Protein sequence: CASSLATGYGYTF.

The genes are TRBV10-3 and TRBJ1-5, with 7 nucleotides matching TRBD1. The V gene end was trimmed by 4 bases and the J gene end by 1 base; junction bases not matched to a gene: 1. The CDR3 loop spans 14 amino acids. Germline V lookup: CDR1 ENHRY, CDR2 SYGVKD. The CDR3 loop reads CAISAGGSNQPQHF. CDR3 bases: TGTGCCATCAGTGCAGGGGGGAGCAATCAGCCCCAGCATTTT.

This chain links TRBV18 with TRBJ2-2; D is undetermined. V was cut by 7 bases and J by 2 bases, with 14 bases left in between. Germline CDR1 KGHSH, CDR2 LQKENI. CDR3 size: 15 residues. CDR3 in amino acids: CASFPAQRNTGELFF. Written as DNA, the CDR3 is TGTGCCAGCTTCCCGGCACAGAGAAACACCGGGGAGCTGTTTTTT.

The chain recombines TRBV9 with TRBJ2-1; the match to TRBD2 covers 8 bases. CDR3 length equals 15 residues. Per germline, CDR1 SGDLS and CDR2 YYNGEE. V dropped 2 bases and J dropped 8; count of bases not matched to a gene: 9. The CDR3 DNA reads as TGTGCCAGCAGCGTGGGATCGGGGGGGCAGCATGAGCAGTTCTTC. Encoded protein: CASSVGSGGQHEQFF.

This clone is a singleton in its sample. CDR3 sequence: CASSEPGIETQYF. The CDR3 DNA sequence: TGTGCCAGCAGTGAACCAGGGATAGAGACCCAGTACTTC. The rearrangement joins TRBV25-1 to TRBJ2-5, with a weak D call TRBD1 (5 bases). This CDR3 is 13 amino acids long. CDR1 and CDR2 from the germline V gene are MGHDK and SYGVNS. Trimming stripped 2 bases from V and 4 bases from J, with 8 bases between.

The V gene is TRBV23-1, the J gene TRBJ1-5, with D perhaps matching TRBD1 (5 bases). TRBV23-1 is annotated as an ORF whose role is uncertain. This CDR3 is built from 16 residues. V was pared by 3 bases and J by 4 bases, with 16 bases between. As DNA, the CDR3 is TGCGCCAGCAGTCATCAGGGAGGTTGGGGTAATCAGCCCCAGCATTTT. Residues: CASSHQGGWGNQPQHF.

The chain uses TRBV3-1 (or the pseudogene TRBV3-2) and TRBJ1-1; D perhaps matches TRBD1 (5 bases). The V end lost 3 bases, the J end lost 7 bases, and 9 bases lay between the germline ends. CDR3 length equals 12 residues. Germline lookup yields CDR1 LGHDT and CDR2 YNNKEL (reference sequence). The CDR3 DNA reads TGTGCCAGCAGCCAGCCCGACAGTGAAGCTTTCTTT. This sequence encodes CASSQPDSEAFF.

This chain connects TRBV4-2 to TRBJ2-2; 8 bases agree with TRBD1. V was clipped by 4 bases and J by 4 bases; unmatched bases: 11. This CDR3 region has 17 residues. The germline V gene has CDR1 LGHNA and CDR2 YNFKEQ. CDR3 amino acids: CASSRTGTGGSTGELFF. The CDR3 DNA sequence: TGTGCCAGCAGCCGAACCGGGACAGGCGGTAGCACCGGGGAGCTGTTTTTT.

V usage is TRBV6-5 and J usage is TRBJ1-1, with unresolved D. V was trimmed by 5 bases and J by 1 base, leaving 14 bases between them. Germline V lookup: CDR1 MNHEY, CDR2 SVGAGI. The CDR3 is 15 amino acids. This CDR3 is CASSRRWEANTEAFF. The CDR3 coding sequence is TGTGCCAGCAGTCGAAGGTGGGAGGCGAACACTGAAGCTTTCTTT.

The chain recombines TRBV21-1 with TRBJ1-2; the DNA was not used to check the table's D call, TRBD1. TRBV21-1 is listed as a pseudogene. This CDR3 spans 13 amino acids. The CDR3 DNA is TGTGCCACCCCGACAGGGGTTGGCTATGGCTACACCTTC. It encodes CATPTGVGYGYTF.

The V gene is TRBV29-1, the J gene TRBJ2-7; D remains ambiguous. Between the trimmed V and J ends, which lost 7 bases and 3 bases, there was a span of 10 bases. Germline loops: CDR1 SQVTM, CDR2 ANQGSEA. This CDR3 is built from 11 residues. The CDR3 sequence is CSAARGYEQYF. The CDR3 region has the DNA TGCAGCGCGGCCCGCGGCTACGAGCAGTACTTC.

The chain joins TRBV10-2 to TRBJ2-2, with 10 bases identical to TRBD1. Losses at the gene ends were 7 bases for V and 4 bases for J; bases not matched to a gene: 12. This CDR3 has 17 residues. The germline V gene has CDR1 WSHSY and CDR2 SAAADI. CDR3 amino acids: CASTPGTGVLGTGELFF. The CDR3 DNA is TGCGCCAGCACTCCAGGGACAGGGGTGTTGGGCACCGGGGAGCTGTTTTTT.

The rearrangement uses TRBV19 and TRBJ1-5; D is possibly TRBD1 (6 bases). The CDR3 extends over 13 amino acids. Trimming cost V 8 bases and J 2 bases, with 10 bases left between them. Germline CDR1 LNHDA, CDR2 SQIVND (reference sequence). The CDR3 sequence is CASQGRGNQPQHF. CDR3 in DNA: TGTGCCAGTCAGGGGAGGGGCAATCAGCCCCAGCATTTT.

V usage is TRBV7-6 and J usage is TRBJ2-2, with 7 bases aligning to TRBD1. The CDR3 spans 16 residues. Germline assignment: CDR1 SGHVS and CDR2 FNYEAQ. Losses at the gene ends were 5 bases for V and 0 bases for J; bases not matched to a gene: 6. CDR3 sequence reads: CASSPGTETNTGELFF. In DNA, the CDR3 is TGTGCCAGCAGCCCCGGGACAGAGACGAACACCGGGGAGCTGTTTTTT.

As concerns this clone: An end of the junction does not agree with germline; a read error may underlie this. The chain combines TRBV7-7 with TRBJ2-1; 10 bases align to TRBD2. Germline V gene lookup returns CDR1 SSHAT and CDR2 FNYEAQ (reference sequence). CDR3 length equals 16 residues. CDR3: CASSLATAGGYNEQFF. Written as DNA, the CDR3 is TGTGCTAGCAGCTTAGCCACAGCGGGGGGGTACAATGAGCAGTTCTTC.

The chain uses TRBV5-1 and TRBJ1-3; unclear D gene. V was pared by 0 bases and J by 0 bases, with 7 bases between. CDR1 is SGHRS, CDR2 YFSETQ, per germline. This CDR3 has 15 amino acids. CDR3 residues: CASSLVADSGNTIYF. CDR3 coding DNA: TGCGCCAGCAGCTTGGTGGCCGACTCTGGAAACACCATATATTTT.

This rearrangement joins TRBV7-9 to TRBJ1-3; D remains unclear. The CDR3 is 18 residues long. CDR1 is SEHNR, CDR2 FQNEAQ, per germline (reference sequence). V was pared by 5 bases and J by 0 bases, with 20 bases between. CDR3: CASSTQGGVTDSGNTIYF. The DNA of the CDR3 is TGTGCCAGCAGCACCCAAGGAGGCGTAACGGACTCTGGAAACACCATATATTTT.

In DNA form, the CDR3 reads TGTGCCAGCTCACCAAGGCAGGGCGCGGAGACCCAGTACTTC. It translates to CASSPRQGAETQYF. The V call is TRBV18, the J call TRBJ2-5, with D possibly being TRBD1 (5 bases). CDR3 length equals 14 residues. Per germline, CDR1 KGHSH and CDR2 LQKENI. The ends were cut back, 2 bases at V and 5 bases at J, with 12 bases in the middle.

This chain connects TRBV5-1 to TRBJ1-2, with D possibly matching TRBD1 (5 bases). The CDR3 consists of 14 residues. From germline, CDR1 is SGHRS and CDR2 YFSETQ. V was clipped by 4 bases and J by 5 bases, with 15 bases between them. This CDR3 is CASSPAQGSYGYTF. Here the CDR3 DNA reads TGCGCCAGCAGCCCTGCCCAGGGTTCATATGGCTACACCTTC. Using reference TRBV5-1 and TRBJ1-2 for the parts outside the CDR3, the full variable domain is KAGVTQTPRYLIKTRGQQVTLSCSPISGHRSVSWYQQTPGQGLQFLFEYFSETQRNKGNFPGRFSGRQFSNSRSEMNVSTLELGDSALYLCASSPAQGSYGYTFGSGTRLTVV.